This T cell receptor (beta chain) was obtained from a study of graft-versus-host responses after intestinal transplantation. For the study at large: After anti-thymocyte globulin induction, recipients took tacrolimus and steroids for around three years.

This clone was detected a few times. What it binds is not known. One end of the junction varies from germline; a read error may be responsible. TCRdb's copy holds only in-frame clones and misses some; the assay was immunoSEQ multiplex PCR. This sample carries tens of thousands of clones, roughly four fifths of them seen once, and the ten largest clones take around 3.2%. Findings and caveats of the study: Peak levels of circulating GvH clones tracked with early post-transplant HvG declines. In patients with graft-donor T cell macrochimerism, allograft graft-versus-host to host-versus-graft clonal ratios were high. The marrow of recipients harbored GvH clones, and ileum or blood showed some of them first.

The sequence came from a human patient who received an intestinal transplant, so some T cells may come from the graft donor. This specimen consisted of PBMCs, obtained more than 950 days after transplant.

Here the CDR3 DNA reads TGTGCCAGCTCATCCAACAGTGACGGCGAAGTTTTCTTT. Residues: CASSSNSDGEVFF. The chain uses TRBV18 and TRBJ1-1; D is unresolved. Looked up from germline, CDR1 is KGHSH and CDR2 is LQKENI. This CDR3 comprises 13 residues.